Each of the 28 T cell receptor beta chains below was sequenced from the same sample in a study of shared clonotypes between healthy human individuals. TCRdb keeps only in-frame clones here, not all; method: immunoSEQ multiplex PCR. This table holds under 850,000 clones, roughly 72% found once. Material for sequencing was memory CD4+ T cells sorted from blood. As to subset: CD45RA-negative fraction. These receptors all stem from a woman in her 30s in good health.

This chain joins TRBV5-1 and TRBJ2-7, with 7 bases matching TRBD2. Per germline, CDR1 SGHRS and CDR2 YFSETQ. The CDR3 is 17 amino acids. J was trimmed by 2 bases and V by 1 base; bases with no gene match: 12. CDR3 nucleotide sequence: TGCGCCAGCAGCTTGTATGGTGGGGGGGTCCCCCCCTACGAGCAGTACTTC. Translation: CASSLYGGGVPPYEQYF.

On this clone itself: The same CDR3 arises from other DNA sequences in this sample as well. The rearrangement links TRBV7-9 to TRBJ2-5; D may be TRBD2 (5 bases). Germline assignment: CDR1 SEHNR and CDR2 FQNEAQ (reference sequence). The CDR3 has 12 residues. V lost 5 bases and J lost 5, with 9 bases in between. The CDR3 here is CASSPTGETQYF. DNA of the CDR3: TGTGCCAGCAGCCCAACGGGGGAGACCCAGTACTTC.

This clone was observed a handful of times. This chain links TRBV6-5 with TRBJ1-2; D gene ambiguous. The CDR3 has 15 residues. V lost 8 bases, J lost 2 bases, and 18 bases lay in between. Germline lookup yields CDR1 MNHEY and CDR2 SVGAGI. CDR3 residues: CASLKSGGLNYGYTF. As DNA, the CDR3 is TGTGCCAGCCTTAAATCGGGCGGATTAAACTATGGCTACACCTTC.

The CDR3: CASSDGGSNTEAFF. The CDR3 DNA follows: TGCGCCAGCAGTGATGGGGGCTCGAACACTGAAGCTTTCTTT. The chain is built from TRBV10-1 and TRBJ1-1; maybe TRBD1 (6 bases). CDR3 length: 14 amino acids. Trimming pared 3 bases from V and 1 base from J, leaving 9 bases between. CDR1 is WNHNN and CDR2 is SYGVQD in the germline V gene (reference sequence).

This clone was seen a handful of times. CDR3: CASSIRGLAGVGQETQYF. The CDR3 region has the DNA TGTGCCAGTAGTATTCGAGGACTAGCGGGAGTCGGGCAAGAGACCCAGTACTTC. The chain links TRBV19 to TRBJ2-5; 13 bases line up with TRBD2. After removal of 3 bases from V and 2 bases from J, the junction contained 9 bases not matched to a gene. The CDR3 runs 18 residues. Looked up from germline, CDR1 is LNHDA and CDR2 is SQIVND (reference sequence).

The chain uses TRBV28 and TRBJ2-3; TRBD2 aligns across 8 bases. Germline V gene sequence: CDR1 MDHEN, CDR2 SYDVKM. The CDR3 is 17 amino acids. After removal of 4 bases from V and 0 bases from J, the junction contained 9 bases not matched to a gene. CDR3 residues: CASSSQAGTRSTDTQYF. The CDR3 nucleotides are TGTGCCAGCAGTTCGCAAGCCGGGACTAGAAGCACAGATACGCAGTATTTT.

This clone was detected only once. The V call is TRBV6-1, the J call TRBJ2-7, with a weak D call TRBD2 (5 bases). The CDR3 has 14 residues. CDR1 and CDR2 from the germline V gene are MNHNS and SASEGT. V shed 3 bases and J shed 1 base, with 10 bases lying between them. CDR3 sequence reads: CASSDKAGSYEQYF. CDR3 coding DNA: TGTGCCAGCAGTGATAAGGCGGGTTCCTACGAGCAGTACTTC.

The CDR3 nucleotides are TGCGCCAGCAGCCCGGGACAGCCTGCCACAGATACGCAGTATTTT. Encoded protein: CASSPGQPATDTQYF. The chain combines TRBV5-1 with TRBJ2-3; 7 nucleotides align to TRBD1. V lost 4 bases and J lost 2; bases outside the gene matches: 7. Looked up from germline, CDR1 is SGHRS and CDR2 is YFSETQ. There are 15 residues in the CDR3.

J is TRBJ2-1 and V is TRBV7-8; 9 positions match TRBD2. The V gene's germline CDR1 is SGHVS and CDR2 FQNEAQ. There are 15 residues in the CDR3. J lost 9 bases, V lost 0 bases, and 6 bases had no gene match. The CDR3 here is CASSLAGGRGGEQFF. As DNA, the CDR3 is TGTGCCAGCAGCTTAGCGGGCGGGAGGGGCGGTGAGCAGTTCTTC.

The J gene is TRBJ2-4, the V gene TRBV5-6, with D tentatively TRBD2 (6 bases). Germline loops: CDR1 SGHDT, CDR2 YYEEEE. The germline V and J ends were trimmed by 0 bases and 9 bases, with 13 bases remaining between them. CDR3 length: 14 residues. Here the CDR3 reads CASSLEEGRTIQYF. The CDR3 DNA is TGTGCCAGCAGCTTGGAGGAGGGCAGAACCATTCAGTACTTC.

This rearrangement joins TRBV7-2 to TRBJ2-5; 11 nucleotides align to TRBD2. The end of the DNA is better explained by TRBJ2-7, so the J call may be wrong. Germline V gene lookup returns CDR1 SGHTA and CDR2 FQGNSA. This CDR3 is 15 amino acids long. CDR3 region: CASSLAASGRSEQYF. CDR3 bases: TGTGCCAGCAGCTTAGCAGCTAGCGGGAGGTCCGAGCAGTACTTC.

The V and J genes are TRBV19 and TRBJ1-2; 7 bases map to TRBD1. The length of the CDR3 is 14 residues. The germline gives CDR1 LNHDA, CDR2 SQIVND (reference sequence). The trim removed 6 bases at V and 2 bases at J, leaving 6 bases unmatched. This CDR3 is CASRTPGQNYGYTF. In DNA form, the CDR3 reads TGTGCCAGTAGAACACCGGGACAGAACTATGGCTACACCTTC.

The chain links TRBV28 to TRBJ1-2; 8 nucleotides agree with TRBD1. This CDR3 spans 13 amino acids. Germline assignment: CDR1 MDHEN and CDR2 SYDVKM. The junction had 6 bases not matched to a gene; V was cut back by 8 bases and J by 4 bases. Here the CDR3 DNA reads TGTGCCAGCGGCCGGGACAGGATCTATGGCTACACCTTC. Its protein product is CASGRDRIYGYTF.

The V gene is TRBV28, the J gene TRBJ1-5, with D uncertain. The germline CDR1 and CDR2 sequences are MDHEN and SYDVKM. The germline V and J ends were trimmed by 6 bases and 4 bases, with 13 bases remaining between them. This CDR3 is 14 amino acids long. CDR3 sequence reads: CASSFKVGNQPQHF. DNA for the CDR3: TGTGCCAGCAGCTTCAAAGTAGGGAATCAGCCCCAGCATTTT.

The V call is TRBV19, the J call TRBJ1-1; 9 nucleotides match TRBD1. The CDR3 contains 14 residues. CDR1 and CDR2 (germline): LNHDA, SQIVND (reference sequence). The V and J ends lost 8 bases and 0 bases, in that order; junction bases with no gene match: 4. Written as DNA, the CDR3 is TGTGCCAGTGGACAGGGGACGATGAACACTGAAGCTTTCTTT. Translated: CASGQGTMNTEAFF.

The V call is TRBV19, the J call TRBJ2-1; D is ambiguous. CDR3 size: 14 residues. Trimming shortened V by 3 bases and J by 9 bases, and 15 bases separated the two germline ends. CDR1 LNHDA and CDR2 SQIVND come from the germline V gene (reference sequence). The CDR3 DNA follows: TGTGCCAGTAGTATCGGCCAGAATTTTGGTGAGCAGTTCTTC. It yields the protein CASSIGQNFGEQFF.

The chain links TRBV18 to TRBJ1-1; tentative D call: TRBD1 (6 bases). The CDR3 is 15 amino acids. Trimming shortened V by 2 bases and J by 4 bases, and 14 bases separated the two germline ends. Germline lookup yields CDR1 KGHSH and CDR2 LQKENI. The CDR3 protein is CASSPGVRGLTEAFF. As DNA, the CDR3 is TGTGCCAGCTCACCAGGGGTCCGGGGGCTCACTGAAGCTTTCTTT.

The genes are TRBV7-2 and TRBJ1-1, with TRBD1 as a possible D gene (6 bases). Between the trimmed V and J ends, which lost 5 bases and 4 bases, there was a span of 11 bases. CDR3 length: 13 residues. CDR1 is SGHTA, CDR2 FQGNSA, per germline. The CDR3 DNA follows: TGTGCCAGCAGCCGACAGGTCGGCACTGAAGCTTTCTTT. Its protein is CASSRQVGTEAFF.

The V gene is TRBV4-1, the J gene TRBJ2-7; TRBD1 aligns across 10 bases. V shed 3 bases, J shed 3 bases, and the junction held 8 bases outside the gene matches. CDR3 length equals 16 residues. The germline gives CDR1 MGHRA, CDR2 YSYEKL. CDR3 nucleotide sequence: TGCGCCAGCAGCCATAAGACAGGGGGCGACCTCTACGAGCAGTACTTC. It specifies CASSHKTGGDLYEQYF.

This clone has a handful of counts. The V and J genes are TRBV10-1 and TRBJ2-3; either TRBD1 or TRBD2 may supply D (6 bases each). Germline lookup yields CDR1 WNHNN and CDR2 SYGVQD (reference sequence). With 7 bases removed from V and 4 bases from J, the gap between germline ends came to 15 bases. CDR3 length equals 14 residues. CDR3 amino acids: CASTEGGGPDTQYF. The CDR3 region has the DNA TGCGCCAGCACCGAGGGGGGCGGGCCAGATACGCAGTATTTT.

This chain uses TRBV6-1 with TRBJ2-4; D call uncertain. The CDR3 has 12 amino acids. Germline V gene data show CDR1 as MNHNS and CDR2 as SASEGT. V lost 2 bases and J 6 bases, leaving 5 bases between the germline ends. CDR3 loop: CASSELGNIQYF. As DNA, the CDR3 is TGTGCCAGCAGTGAACTGGGAAACATTCAGTACTTC.

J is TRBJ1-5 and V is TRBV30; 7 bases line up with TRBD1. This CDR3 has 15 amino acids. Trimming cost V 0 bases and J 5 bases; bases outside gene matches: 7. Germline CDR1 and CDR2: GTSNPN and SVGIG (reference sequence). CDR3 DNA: TGTGCCTGGAGTGTAAGGGGGCAGGGCGATCAGCCCCAGCATTTT. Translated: CAWSVRGQGDQPQHF.

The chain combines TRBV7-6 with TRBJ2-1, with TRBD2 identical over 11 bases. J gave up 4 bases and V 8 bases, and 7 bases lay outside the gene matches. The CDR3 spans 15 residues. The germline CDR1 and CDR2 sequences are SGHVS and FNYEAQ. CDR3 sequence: CASRGGLAAYNEQFF. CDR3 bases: TGTGCCAGCCGGGGGGGACTAGCGGCTTACAATGAGCAGTTCTTC.

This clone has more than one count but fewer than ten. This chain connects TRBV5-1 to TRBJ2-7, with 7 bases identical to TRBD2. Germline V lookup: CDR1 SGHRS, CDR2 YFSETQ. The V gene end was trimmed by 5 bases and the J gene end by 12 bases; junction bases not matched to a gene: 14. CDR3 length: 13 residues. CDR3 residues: CASSLPVREQLYF. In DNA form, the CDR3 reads TGCGCCAGCAGTCTGCCCGTGCGGGAGCAGCTGTACTTC.

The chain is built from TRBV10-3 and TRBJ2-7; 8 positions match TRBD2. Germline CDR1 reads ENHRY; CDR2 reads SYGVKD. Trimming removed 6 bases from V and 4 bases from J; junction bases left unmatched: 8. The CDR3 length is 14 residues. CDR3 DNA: TGTGCCATCAGCCCGGCGGGGGGCTTATACGAGCAGTACTTC. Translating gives CAISPAGGLYEQYF.

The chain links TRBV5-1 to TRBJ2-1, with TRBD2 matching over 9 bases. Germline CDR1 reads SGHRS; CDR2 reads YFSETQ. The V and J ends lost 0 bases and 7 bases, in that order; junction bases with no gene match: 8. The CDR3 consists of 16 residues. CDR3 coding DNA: TGCGCCAGCAGCTTGGTAATGGCGACTAGCGGAAATGAGCAGTTCTTC. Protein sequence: CASSLVMATSGNEQFF.

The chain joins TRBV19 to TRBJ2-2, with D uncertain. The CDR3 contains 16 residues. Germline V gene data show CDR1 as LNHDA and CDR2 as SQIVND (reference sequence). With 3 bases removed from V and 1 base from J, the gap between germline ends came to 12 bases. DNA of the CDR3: TGTGCCAGTAGTATTCAAGGGTATGGGAACACCGGGGAGCTGTTTTTT. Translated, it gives CASSIQGYGNTGELFF.

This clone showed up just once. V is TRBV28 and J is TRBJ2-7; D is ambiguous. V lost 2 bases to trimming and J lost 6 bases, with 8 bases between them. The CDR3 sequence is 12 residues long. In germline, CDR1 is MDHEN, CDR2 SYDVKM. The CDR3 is CASSLVASEQYF. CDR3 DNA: TGTGCCAGCAGTTTAGTAGCCTCCGAGCAGTACTTC.